Listed below are T cell receptor beta chains from one sample, sequenced in a study of T cell responses to AZD1222 COVID-19 vaccine. TCRdb's copy holds only in-frame clones and misses some; the assay was immunoSEQ multiplex PCR. The sample lists about 100,000 clones; over 80% were seen once. Sample: peripheral blood, taken on day 0 of AZD1222 vaccination. Every receptor here comes from an adult in good health. CDR3s include the opening cysteine and the closing phenylalanine or tryptophan. A D gene is named only where the DNA matches it firmly. Size tells how often a clone was seen (once, few, many) or the class of an expanded clone, and some rows leave it out.

J gene | clone size | D gene | V gene | CDR3 protein | CDR3 DNA
TRBJ2-2 | - | - | TRBV5-1 | CASSFPGDLDGTGELFF | TGCGCCAGCAGCTTCCCAGGGGATCTCGATGGCACCGGGGAGCTGTTTTTT
TRBJ1-5 | - | - | TRBV24-1 | CATSKDLRVEGNQPQHF | TGTGCCACCAGTAAGGACCTCAGGGTCGAGGGCAATCAGCCCCAGCATTTT
TRBJ2-7 | - | TRBD2 | TRBV5-1 | CASSEPGLAGGRSYEQYF | TGCGCCAGCAGCGAACCGGGACTAGCGGGAGGAAGATCCTACGAGCAGTACTTC
TRBJ1-2 | - | - | TRBV4-1 | CASSHERGRNYGYTF | TGCGCCAGCAGCCACGAAAGGGGTCGGAACTATGGCTACACCTTC
TRBJ1-1 | - | - | TRBV10-3 | CAISDRETTEAFF | TGTGCCATCAGTGACAGAGAAACAACTGAAGCTTTCTTT
TRBJ1-2 | - | TRBD1 | TRBV7-2 | CASSLGTANDYGYTF | TGTGCCAGCAGCCTTGGGACAGCTAATGACTATGGCTACACCTTC
TRBJ2-4 | - | TRBD2 | TRBV3-1/TRBV3-2 | CASSQAGGIQYF | TGTGCCAGCAGCCAAGCGGGGGGCATTCAGTACTTC
TRBJ1-1 | - | - | TRBV9 | CASARDSKGAFF | TGTGCCAGCGCCCGGGACTCAAAGGGCGCTTTCTTT
TRBJ1-2 | - | - | TRBV28 | CASTANYGYTF | TGTGCCAGCACGGCCAACTATGGCTACACCTTC
TRBJ1-2 | - | - | TRBV4-1 | CASSQGLGRTLWVTF | TGCGCCAGCAGCCAAGGGCTCGGCAGGACCCTTTGGGTCACCTTC
TRBJ1-1 | few | TRBD1 | TRBV4-1 | CASSSPGGRDRGQPSTEAFF | TGCGCCAGCAGCTCCCCGGGCGGTAGGGACAGGGGGCAACCAAGTACTGAAGCTTTCTTT
TRBJ1-2 | - | TRBD1 | TRBV15 | CATSNTGGSYGYTF | TGTGCCACCAGCAACACAGGGGGCAGCTATGGCTACACCTTC
TRBJ2-7 | - | TRBD1 | TRBV6-5 | CASSKQGYEQYF | TGTGCCAGCAGTAAACAGGGGTACGAGCAGTACTTC
TRBJ1-3 | - | TRBD1 | TRBV7-6 | CASSLKGGLGNTIYF | TGTGCCAGCAGCTTAAAAGGGGGCCTTGGAAACACCATATATTTT
TRBJ2-3 | once | TRBD2 | TRBV13 | CASSGGRDGEAGGPSPDTQYF | TGTGCCAGCAGCGGAGGCCGGGACGGGGAAGCGGGAGGGCCCTCCCCAGATACGCAGTATTTT
TRBJ1-2 | - | - | TRBV5-6 | CASSLKGLRGYGYTF | TGTGCCAGCAGCTTGAAGGGACTCAGGGGCTACGGCTACACCTTC
TRBJ2-5 | - | - | TRBV20-1 | CSASPPLGQETQYF | TGCAGTGCTAGTCCCCCCCTTGGTCAAGAGACCCAGTACTTC
TRBJ2-3 | - | TRBD1 | TRBV7-7 | CASSPGTGRSDTQYF | TGTGCCAGCAGCCCCGGGACAGGGAGGTCAGATACGCAGTATTTT
TRBJ1-6 | - | - | TRBV3-1/TRBV3-2 | CASSHRDISSPLHF | TGTGCCAGCAGCCACCGGGACATCTCTTCACCCCTCCACTTT
TRBJ2-7 | - | - | TRBV4-1 | CASSQDRVGFYEQYF | TGCGCCAGCAGCCAAGATAGAGTGGGCTTCTACGAGCAGTACTTC
TRBJ2-7 | - | TRBD1 | TRBV18 | CASSEGQAYEQYF | TGTGCCAGCTCAGAGGGACAGGCCTACGAGCAGTACTTC
TRBJ2-3 | - | TRBD2 | TRBV6-4 | CASSNGLAGGSDTQYF | TGTGCCAGCAGTAACGGACTAGCGGGAGGGTCGGATACGCAGTATTTT
TRBJ2-1 | - | - | TRBV19 | CASSIAGINNEQFF | TGTGCCAGTAGTATAGCGGGGATTAACAATGAGCAGTTCTTC
TRBJ2-1 | - | - | TRBV4-1 | CASSQEKRTSSYNEQFF | TGCGCCAGCAGCCAAGAGAAGCGGACCAGCTCCTACAATGAGCAGTTCTTC
TRBJ2-7 | - | TRBD1 | TRBV5-1 | CASSWGTGKGYEQYF | TGCGCCAGCAGCTGGGGGACAGGGAAAGGTTACGAGCAGTACTTC
TRBJ1-6 | - | - | TRBV25-1 | CASSGAGGIDSPLHF | TGTGCCAGCAGTGGGGCGGGGGGCATCGATTCACCCCTCCACTTT
TRBJ2-4 | - | TRBD1 | TRBV6-2/TRBV6-3 | CASSTFIGTDKLAKNIQYF | TGTGCCAGCAGTACATTCATCGGGACAGACAAACTAGCCAAAAACATTCAGTACTTC
TRBJ2-7 | - | TRBD1 | TRBV6-5 | CASSYRGTGSSYEQYF | TGTGCCAGCAGTTACCGCGGGACAGGGAGCTCCTACGAGCAGTACTTC
TRBJ2-5 | - | TRBD2 | TRBV6-5 | CASRSSGQETQYF | TGTGCCAGCAGGTCTAGCGGACAAGAGACCCAGTACTTC
TRBJ2-7 | once | - | TRBV15 | CATSRDQGNRGTYEQYF | TGTGCCACCAGCAGAGATCAGGGGAATAGGGGTACCTACGAGCAGTACTTC
TRBJ2-7 | - | TRBD1 | TRBV5-5 | CASRLATGAGEQYF | TGTGCCAGCAGGTTAGCGACAGGGGCGGGCGAGCAGTACTTC
TRBJ2-2 | - | - | TRBV7-8 | CASRPMSGELFF | TGTGCCAGCAGACCTATGTCCGGGGAGCTGTTTTTT
TRBJ2-3 | - | - | TRBV7-9 | CASSPGQSTDTQYF | TGTGCCAGCAGCCCCGGACAGAGCACAGATACGCAGTATTTT
TRBJ2-7 | - | - | TRBV6-5 | CASSYRDGRSGQYF | TGTGCCAGCAGTTATCGGGACGGTCGCAGTGGGCAGTACTTC
TRBJ2-5 | - | - | TRBV11-2 | CASSFPGNRETQYF | TGTGCCAGCAGCTTCCCCGGGAACAGAGAGACCCAGTACTTC
TRBJ1-5 | few | - | TRBV7-8 | CASTVGGRPGSNQPQHF | TGTGCCAGCACCGTAGGGGGGCGTCCTGGAAGCAATCAGCCCCAGCATTTT